The clone carrying this T cell receptor beta chain was detected a few times. This sample is drawn from a study of human T cells and chemical hapten exposure. Study information: The sensitizing agent was 2% DPC, placed on 2 cm by 2 cm of upper inner arm skin.

Time point here: patch test 3, about 24 weeks after DPC sensitization. The treatment was: therapeutic diphenylcyclopropenone sensitization with weekly scalp DPC. Each CDR3 protein gets one entry after TCRdb re-called the RACE reads with MiXCR. The sample lists 70,000 or so distinct CDR3 sequences, approximately 10% occurring once. V dropped 1 base and J dropped 3 bases, with 14 bases sitting between them. The germline V gene has CDR1 SGHVS and CDR2 FNYEAQ. The CDR3 runs 16 residues. The TCR was taken from a woman between 50 and 59 years old with alopecia areata. Some clones in this sample may be carry-over from other donors' samples. The chain is built from TRBV7-6 and TRBJ2-3; D unresolved. Sequencing used whole blood, obtained in connection with sensitization to the hapten diphenylcyclopropenone (DPC). CDR3 in DNA: TGTGCCAGCAGCTTAGGGTCCGGATTCCGGACAGATACGCAGTATTTT. It yields the protein CASSLGSGFRTDTQYF.